These 9 T cell receptor beta chains share one sample of origin, sequenced in a study of identical twins. Via MiXCR, TCRdb re-called the 5' RACE reads, giving one row per CDR3 protein. This table holds some 1,700,000 distinct CDR3 sequences, about 30% found once. Sample: cord blood. Receptors originate from a newborn girl in good health.

The chain uses TRBV20-1 and TRBJ2-1; D might be TRBD2 (6 bases). Trimming shortened V by 1 base and J by 3 bases, and 13 bases separated the two germline ends. This CDR3 is 15 amino acids long. Germline assignment: CDR1 DFQATT and CDR2 SNEGSKA (reference sequence). CDR3 coding DNA: TGCAGTGCTAGAGCAGCGGGTTCGGTCTACAATGAGCAGTTCTTC. It is translated as CSARAAGSVYNEQFF.

The chain uses TRBV28 and TRBJ1-2, with D unresolved. The CDR3 sequence is 14 residues long. Germline CDR1 and CDR2: MDHEN and SYDVKM. The V end was cut by 6 bases, the J end by 4 bases, with 15 bases between. The CDR3 region is CASSQEIKFYGYTF. The CDR3, as DNA: TGTGCCAGCAGCCAGGAAATAAAATTCTATGGCTACACCTTC.

This chain uses TRBV7-9 with TRBJ1-4; D might be TRBD1 (6 bases). CDR1 is SEHNR and CDR2 is FQNEAQ in the germline V gene (reference sequence). This CDR3 comprises 15 residues. V was pared by 4 bases and J by 8 bases, with 17 bases between. CDR3: CASSSSDRTEEKLFF. CDR3 in DNA: TGTGCCAGCAGCTCATCCGACAGGACTGAGGAAAAACTGTTTTTT.

This sequence joins TRBV4-1 and TRBJ1-1; 9 positions match TRBD1. Germline V lookup: CDR1 MGHRA, CDR2 YSYEKL. CDR3 size: 15 residues. Trimming took 1 base from V and 3 from J; bases not matched to a gene: 3. CDR3 DNA: TGCGCCAGCAGCCAAGGGGACAGGGTCGACACTGAAGCTTTCTTT. Protein: CASSQGDRVDTEAFF.

V and J are TRBV29-1 and TRBJ1-2; the D gene is possibly TRBD1 (6 bases). The CDR3 runs 13 residues. The V end was cut by 7 bases, the J end by 1 base, with 13 bases between. Germline CDR1 reads SQVTM; CDR2 reads ANQGSEA. The CDR3 coding sequence is TGCAGCGGCGTCACAGGGAATAACTATGGCTACACCTTC. Its translation: CSGVTGNNYGYTF. Supplemented by reference TRBV29-1 and TRBJ1-2, the full variable domain reads SAVISQKPSRDICQRGTSLTIQCQVDSQVTMMFWYRQQPGQSLTLIATANQGSEATYESGFVIDKFPISRPNLTFSTLTVSNMSPEDSSIYLCSGVTGNNYGYTFGSGTRLTVV.

V usage is TRBV6-1 and J usage is TRBJ1-1; 8 positions match TRBD1. The CDR3 is made up of 15 amino acids. Germline CDR1 and CDR2: MNHNS and SASEGT. V shed 4 bases, J shed 1 base, and the junction held 5 bases outside the gene matches. DNA for the CDR3: TGTGCCAGCAGTGCACAGGGGGGGGCGAACACTGAAGCTTTCTTT. Amino acids: CASSAQGGANTEAFF.

The CDR3 DNA sequence: TGCAGTGCTAGTTTTGGAAGGTACGAGCAGTTCTTC. Translated: CSASFGRYEQFF. The chain links TRBV20-1 to TRBJ2-1; D unresolved. Trimming removed 3 bases at V and 10 bases at J, with 13 bases between. CDR3 length: 12 amino acids. Germline-derived CDR1 and CDR2 are DFQATT and SNEGSKA (reference sequence).

V gene TRBV6-1 combines with J gene TRBJ1-2; D gene unclear. Germline lookup yields CDR1 MNHNS and CDR2 SASEGT. The V end was cut by 1 base, the J end by 6 bases, with 9 bases between. The CDR3 spans 13 residues. The CDR3 spells CASSEGQADGYTF. CDR3 coding DNA: TGTGCCAGCAGTGAAGGCCAGGCAGATGGCTACACCTTC.

This clonotype was detected ten times or more. This chain connects TRBV14 to TRBJ2-1; D gene ambiguous. Germline values: CDR1 SGHDN, CDR2 FVKESK. V lost 2 bases to trimming and J lost 0 bases, with 5 bases between them. The CDR3 has 14 amino acids. The CDR3 sequence: CASSQRVSYNEQFF. For the CDR3, the DNA is TGTGCCAGCAGCCAACGGGTCTCCTACAATGAGCAGTTCTTC.